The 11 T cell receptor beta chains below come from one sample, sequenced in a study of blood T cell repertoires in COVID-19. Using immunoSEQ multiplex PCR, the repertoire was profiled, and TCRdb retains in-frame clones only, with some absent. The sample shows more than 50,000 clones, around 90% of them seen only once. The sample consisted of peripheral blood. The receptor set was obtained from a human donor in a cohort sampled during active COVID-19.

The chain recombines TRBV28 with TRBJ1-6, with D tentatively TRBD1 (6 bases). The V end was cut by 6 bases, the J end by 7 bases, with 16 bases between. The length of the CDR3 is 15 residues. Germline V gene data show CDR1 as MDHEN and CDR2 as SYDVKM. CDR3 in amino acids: CASRGGTIRNSPLHF. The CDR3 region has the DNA TGTGCCAGCAGGGGGGGGACAATTAGAAATTCACCCCTCCACTTT.

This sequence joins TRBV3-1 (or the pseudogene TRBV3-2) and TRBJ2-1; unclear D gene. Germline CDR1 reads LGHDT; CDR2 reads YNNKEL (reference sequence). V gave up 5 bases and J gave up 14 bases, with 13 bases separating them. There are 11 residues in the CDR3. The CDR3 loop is CASSSDKFEFF. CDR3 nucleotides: TGTGCCAGCAGCTCCGACAAGTTCGAGTTCTTC.

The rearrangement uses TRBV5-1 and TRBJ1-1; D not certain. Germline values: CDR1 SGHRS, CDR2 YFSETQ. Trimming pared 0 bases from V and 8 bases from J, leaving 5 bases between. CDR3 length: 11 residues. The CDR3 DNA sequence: TGCGCCAGCAGCTTGGATCTGGAAGCTTTCTTT. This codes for CASSLDLEAFF.

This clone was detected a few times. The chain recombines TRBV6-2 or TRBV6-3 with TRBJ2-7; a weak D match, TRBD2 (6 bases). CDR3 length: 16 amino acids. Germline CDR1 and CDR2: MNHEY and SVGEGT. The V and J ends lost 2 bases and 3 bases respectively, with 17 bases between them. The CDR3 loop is CASSYNPPGGYYEQYF. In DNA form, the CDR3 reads TGTGCCAGCAGTTACAACCCCCCCGGAGGGTACTACGAGCAGTACTTC.

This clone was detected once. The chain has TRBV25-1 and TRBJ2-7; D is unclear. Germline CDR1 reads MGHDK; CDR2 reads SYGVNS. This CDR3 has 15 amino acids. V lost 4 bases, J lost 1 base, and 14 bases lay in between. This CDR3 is CASSAPLGRSYEQYF. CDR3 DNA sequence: TGTGCCAGCAGTGCCCCCCTGGGCAGGTCCTACGAGCAGTACTTC.

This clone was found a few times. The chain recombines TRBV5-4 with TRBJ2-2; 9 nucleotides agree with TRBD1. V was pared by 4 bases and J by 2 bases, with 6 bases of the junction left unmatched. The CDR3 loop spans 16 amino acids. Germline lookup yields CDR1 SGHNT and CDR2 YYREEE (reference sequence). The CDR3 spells CASSRPGQGNTGELFF. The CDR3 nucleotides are TGTGCCAGCAGCCGACCGGGACAGGGTAACACCGGGGAGCTGTTTTTT. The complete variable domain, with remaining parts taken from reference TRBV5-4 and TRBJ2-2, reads ETGVTQSPTHLIKTRGQQVTLRCSSQSGHNTVSWYQQALGQGPQFIFQYYREEENGRGNFPPRFSGLQFPNYSSELNVNALELDDSALYLCASSRPGQGNTGELFFGEGSRLTVL.

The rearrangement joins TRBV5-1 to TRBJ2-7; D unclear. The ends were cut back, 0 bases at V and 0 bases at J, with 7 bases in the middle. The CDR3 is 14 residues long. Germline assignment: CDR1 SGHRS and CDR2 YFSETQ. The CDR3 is CASSLDSFSYEQYF. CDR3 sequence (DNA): TGCGCCAGCAGCTTGGACAGCTTCTCCTACGAGCAGTACTTC.

The CDR3 is CASSSGQGTDTQYF. In DNA form, the CDR3 reads TGTGCCAGCAGCTCGGGACAGGGCACAGATACGCAGTATTTT. This chain joins TRBV7-3 and TRBJ2-3, with 8 bases that match TRBD1. CDR1 SGHTA and CDR2 FQGTGA come from the germline V gene. J gave up 1 base and V 4 bases, and 1 base lay outside the gene matches. The CDR3 sequence is 14 residues long.

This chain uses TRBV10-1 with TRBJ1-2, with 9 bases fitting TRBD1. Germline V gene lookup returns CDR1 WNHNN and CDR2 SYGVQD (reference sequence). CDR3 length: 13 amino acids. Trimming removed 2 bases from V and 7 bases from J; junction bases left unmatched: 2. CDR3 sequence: CASSETGGRGYTF. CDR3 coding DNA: TGCGCCAGCAGTGAGACAGGGGGCCGTGGCTACACCTTC.

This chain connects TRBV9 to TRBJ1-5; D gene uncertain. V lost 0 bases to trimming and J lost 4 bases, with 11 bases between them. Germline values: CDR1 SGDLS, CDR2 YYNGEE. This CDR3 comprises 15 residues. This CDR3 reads CASSVGFRTNQPQHF. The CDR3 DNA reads TGTGCCAGCAGCGTAGGGTTCCGGACTAATCAGCCCCAGCATTTT.

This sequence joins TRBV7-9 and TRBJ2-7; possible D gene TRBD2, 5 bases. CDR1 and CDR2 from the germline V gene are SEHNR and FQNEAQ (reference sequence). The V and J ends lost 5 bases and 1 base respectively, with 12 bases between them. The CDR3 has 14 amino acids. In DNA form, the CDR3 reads TGTGCCAGCAGCAAGGCGGGCGGTTCCTACGAGCAGTACTTC. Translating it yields CASSKAGGSYEQYF. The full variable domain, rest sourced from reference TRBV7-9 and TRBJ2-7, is DTGVSQNPRHKITKRGQNVTFRCDPISEHNRLYWYRQTLGQGPEFLTYFQNEAQLEKSRLLSDRFSAERPKGSFSTLEIQRTEQGDSAMYLCASSKAGGSYEQYFGPGTRLTVT.